This note documents a single T cell receptor beta chain sequence. Its antigen is undetermined. These data come from a study of T cell repertoires in cytomegalovirus infection. Regarding the study as a whole: Cumulative frequency of public TCR beta families picked out carriers of CMV plus the relevant HLA.

The V gene's germline CDR1 is DFQATT and CDR2 SNEGSKA (reference sequence). The CDR3 consists of 17 residues. The ends were cut back, 1 base at V and 1 base at J, with 18 bases in the middle. Using its own MiXCR run on the reads, TCRdb lists one record per CDR3 protein. The sample records roughly 500,000 distinct CDR3 sequences, around 35% being singletons. V and J are TRBV20-1 and TRBJ2-3; weak D call: TRBD2 (6 bases). The specimen comprised cultured PBMCs, sampled from culture after CMV antigen stimulation. The sequence derives from a human donor in good health (CMV status not recorded). Some clones in this sample may be carry-over from other donors' samples. CDR3 DNA: TGCAGTGCTAGAGGCTTTGCACGGGACTTTGGCACAGATACGCAGTATTTT. As protein: CSARGFARDFGTDTQYF.